These 15 T cell receptor beta chains share one sample of origin, sequenced in a study of control samples from healthy donors and cancer patients. Only in-frame clones appear in the TCRdb table, and some are missing; sequencing was by immunoSEQ multiplex PCR. Seen here are 400,000 to 450,000 clones, approximately 90% observed once, and the top ten hold around 6.5%. The sequenced sample consisted of PBMCs. The receptors come from a middle-aged man with head and neck cancer.

V and J are TRBV29-1 and TRBJ1-6, with D unclear. Germline V gene sequence: CDR1 SQVTM, CDR2 ANQGSEA. The CDR3 sequence is 13 residues long. Trimming pared 4 bases from V and 7 bases from J, leaving 11 bases between. The CDR3 loop is CSVAAGINSPLHF. In nucleotides, the CDR3 is TGCAGCGTTGCGGCAGGTATCAATTCACCCCTCCACTTT.

V and J are TRBV19 and TRBJ1-1; 7 nucleotides match TRBD1. The CDR3 loop spans 18 amino acids. V shed 9 bases, J shed 5 bases, and the junction held 24 bases outside the gene matches. In germline, CDR1 is LNHDA, CDR2 SQIVND (reference sequence). The CDR3 reads CASGMRARDRQYPTEAFF. Here the CDR3 DNA reads TGTGCCAGCGGCATGCGCGCTCGGGACAGACAATACCCTACTGAAGCTTTCTTT.

The genes are TRBV7-8 and TRBJ1-2; 7 nucleotides line up with TRBD1. CDR3 length: 13 amino acids. J lost 8 bases, V lost 4 bases, and 7 bases had no gene match. Per germline, CDR1 SGHVS and CDR2 FQNEAQ. CDR3 DNA: TGTGCCAGCAGCTCTACGACAGGGTCGGGCTACACCTTC. Protein sequence: CASSSTTGSGYTF. Together with reference TRBV7-8 and TRBJ1-2, the CDR3 gives the full variable domain: GAGVSQSPRYKVAKRGQDVALRCDPISGHVSLFWYQQALGQGPEFLTYFQNEAQLDKSGLPSDRFFAERPEGSVSTLKIQRTQQEDSAVYLCASSSTTGSGYTFGSGTRLTVV.

V is TRBV30 and J is TRBJ2-7; D is unresolved. The CDR3 runs to 13 residues. The germline CDR1 and CDR2 sequences are GTSNPN and SVGIG (reference sequence). V gave up 0 bases and J gave up 5 bases, with 11 bases separating them. CDR3 residues: CAWSVLPPNEQYF. The CDR3 DNA sequence: TGTGCCTGGAGTGTACTCCCTCCGAACGAGCAGTACTTC.

The CDR3 reads CASSQARGNTEAFF. The CDR3, as DNA: TGTGCCAGCTCACAGGCACGGGGGAACACTGAAGCTTTCTTT. This chain joins TRBV18 and TRBJ1-1, with unresolved D. Trimming shortened V by 4 bases and J by 1 base, and 10 bases separated the two germline ends. Germline V gene data show CDR1 as KGHSH and CDR2 as LQKENI. The CDR3 length is 14 residues.

V usage is TRBV30 and J usage is TRBJ1-3; D is unresolved. V lost 8 bases and J lost 0, with 11 bases in between. Germline values: CDR1 GTSNPN, CDR2 SVGIG (reference sequence). The CDR3 sequence is 13 residues long. DNA of the CDR3: TGTGCCCGGGCGGCGATCTCTGGAAACACCATATATTTT. This gives the protein CARAAISGNTIYF.

The chain has TRBV9 and TRBJ2-5; D may be TRBD1 (6 bases). V shed 0 bases and J shed 5 bases, with 14 bases lying between them. CDR3 size: 15 residues. CDR1 SGDLS and CDR2 YYNGEE come from the germline V gene. CDR3 amino acids: CASSVEGGWRETQYF. CDR3 bases: TGTGCCAGCAGCGTAGAAGGGGGATGGCGGGAGACCCAGTACTTC. The full variable domain, completed using reference TRBV9 and TRBJ2-5, is DSGVTQTPKHLITATGQRVTLRCSPRSGDLSVYWYQQSLDQGLQFLIQYYNGEERAKGNILERFSAQQFPDLHSELNLSSLELGDSALYFCASSVEGGWRETQYFGPGTRLLVL.

The gene calls are TRBV27 and TRBJ2-7, with 7 bases lining up with TRBD1. In germline, CDR1 is MNHEY, CDR2 SMNVEV (reference sequence). There are 15 residues in the CDR3. Trimming at V came to 4 bases and at J to 2 bases, leaving 8 bases not matched to a gene. The CDR3 reads CASSSQPTGTYEQYF. The CDR3 nucleotides read TGTGCCAGCAGTTCACAACCGACAGGGACCTACGAGCAGTACTTC.

This chain connects TRBV6-5 to TRBJ1-4; no clear D. The length of the CDR3 is 15 residues. CDR1 is MNHEY and CDR2 is SVGAGI in the germline V gene. Trimming stripped 0 bases from V and 2 bases from J, with 7 bases between. CDR3 region: CASSYSTPTNEKLFF. CDR3 DNA sequence: TGTGCCAGCAGTTACTCGACACCCACTAATGAAAAACTGTTTTTT.

The chain couples TRBV5-1 to TRBJ1-2; possibly TRBD1 for D (5 bases). The CDR3 consists of 16 residues. Germline lookup yields CDR1 SGHRS and CDR2 YFSETQ. V was pared by 0 bases and J by 5 bases, with 17 bases between. The CDR3 DNA is TGCGCCAGCAGCTTGGAAGGGGACCTACACTCATATGGCTACACCTTC. Translating it yields CASSLEGDLHSYGYTF.

V gene TRBV30 combines with J gene TRBJ1-2, with D possibly matching TRBD1 (5 bases). In germline, CDR1 is GTSNPN, CDR2 SVGIG (reference sequence). This CDR3 comprises 13 residues. V shed 5 bases and J shed 8 bases, with 18 bases lying between them. CDR3 DNA: TGTGCCTGGGGGGGGGTCTGGGGGGACGGCTACACCTTC. Residues: CAWGGVWGDGYTF.

V and J are TRBV28 and TRBJ2-7; D gene uncertain. Trimming cost V 3 bases and J 1 base, with 10 bases left between them. CDR3 size: 14 residues. Per the germline V gene, CDR1 is MDHEN and CDR2 is SYDVKM. CDR3 DNA sequence: TGTGCCAGCAGTTTTCCCCCACTTTCCTACGAGCAGTACTTC. This sequence encodes CASSFPPLSYEQYF.

This clone came up once. The J gene is TRBJ2-7, the V gene TRBV12-5; 9 bases are a match to TRBD2. The CDR3 runs to 18 residues. Germline V gene data show CDR1 as LGHNT and CDR2 as FRNRAP. The V gene end was trimmed by 0 bases and the J gene end by 3 bases; junction bases not matched to a gene: 12. In DNA, the CDR3 is TGTGCTAGTGGTTTGGTAACAACTAGCGGGTATGAGAACTACGAGCAGTACTTC. It translates to CASGLVTTSGYENYEQYF.

The CDR3 nucleotides are TGTGCCAGCAGCGTAGTGTTGGGAGGCCCGAACACCGGGGAGCTGTTTTTT. This sequence encodes CASSVVLGGPNTGELFF. The V and J genes are TRBV9 and TRBJ2-2; perhaps TRBD2 as D (6 bases). The ends were cut back, 0 bases at V and 0 bases at J, with 12 bases in the middle. Germline-derived CDR1 and CDR2 are SGDLS and YYNGEE. The CDR3 spans 17 residues.

The chain recombines TRBV7-9 with TRBJ1-3; D unclear. The CDR3 is made up of 16 amino acids. In germline, CDR1 is SEHNR, CDR2 FQNEAQ (reference sequence). V was pared by 2 bases and J by 0 bases, with 11 bases between. The CDR3 nucleotides are TGTGCCAGCAGCTTACGGACCCCTGACTCTGGAAACACCATATATTTT. As protein: CASSLRTPDSGNTIYF.